This T cell receptor (beta chain) is drawn from a study of blood T cell repertoires in COVID-19. Study as a whole: COVID-19 samples, acute and convalescent, were from the United States, Italy and Spain. The cDNA or gDNA used as material had been derived from T cells, B-cell-depleted T cells, or PBMCs.

In the original processing: Reference gene primer amplification gave estimated nucleated cell counts. Repertoires were generated with immunoSEQ multiplex PCR, while TCRdb's copy carries only in-frame clones and drops some. For V, J and clone size, that table is used; D and trimming come from the DNA. The table shows approximately 220,000 clones, with more than 85% occurring only once. The J segment lost 4 bases and the V segment lost 2 bases, leaving 5 bases of the junction unmatched. Germline V gives CDR1 SEHNR, CDR2 FQNEAQ (reference sequence). The CDR3 is 15 residues long. This clone has just a few counts.

The origin of this receptor is a man aged 60 to 75 with acute or convalescent COVID-19. The specimen sequenced was peripheral blood. The V call is TRBV7-9, the J call TRBJ2-7; TRBD1 aligns across 10 bases. This chain's CDR3 is CASSLRDRGGYEQYF. CDR3 sequence (DNA): TGTGCCAGCAGCTTAAGGGACAGGGGTGGATACGAGCAGTACTTC.